This is a list of T cell receptor beta chains from one sample in a study of CD8 T cells in ankylosing spondylitis. TCRdb processed the 5' RACE reads anew with MiXCR; each CDR3 protein has one entry. The sample yields 700,000 to 1,000,000 distinct CDR3 sequences, 12% seen once. The sequenced material came from blood, either unsorted or a sorted T cell fraction (not recorded which). The receptors derive from a male donor with ankylosing spondylitis. CDR3s include the opening cysteine and the closing phenylalanine or tryptophan. Fields, in order: J gene, clone size, V gene, D gene, CDR3 DNA, CDR3 protein. A D gene is named only where the DNA matches it firmly. Rows give clone size only sometimes, using once, few, many, or a class for an expanded clone.

j_call: TRBJ2-1; clone_size: .; v_call: TRBV7-2; d_call: .; cdr3_nt: TGTGCCAGCAGCTTAAGAGCTGGGAAAATGGAGCAGTTCTTC; cdr3_aa: CASSLRAGKMEQFF
j_call: TRBJ1-1; clone_size: few; v_call: TRBV20-1; d_call: .; cdr3_nt: TGCAGTGCGCAAGGACAAACGAACACTGAAGCTTTCTTT; cdr3_aa: CSAQGQTNTEAFF
j_call: TRBJ1-1; clone_size: .; v_call: TRBV29-1; d_call: .; cdr3_nt: TGCAGCGTGGCCCCCCTCGGGGACACTGAAGCTTTCTTT; cdr3_aa: CSVAPLGDTEAFF
j_call: TRBJ1-2; clone_size: few; v_call: TRBV6-1; d_call: TRBD1; cdr3_nt: TGTGCCAGCAGCGCTTGGGACAGGTCGTCAGGGGGCTACACCTTC; cdr3_aa: CASSAWDRSSGGYTF
j_call: TRBJ2-1; clone_size: many; v_call: TRBV5-1; d_call: .; cdr3_nt: TGCGCCAGCAAGACGAGCTCCTACAATGAGCAGTTCTTC; cdr3_aa: CASKTSSYNEQFF
j_call: TRBJ2-2; clone_size: .; v_call: TRBV5-1; d_call: TRBD1; cdr3_nt: TGCGCCAGCAGGGGACAGGGGATGACCGGGGAGCTGTTTTTT; cdr3_aa: CASRGQGMTGELFF
j_call: TRBJ2-3; clone_size: few; v_call: TRBV5-1; d_call: .; cdr3_nt: TGCGCCAGCAGCTCTCCCGGGTCTGGGGATACGCAGTATTTT; cdr3_aa: CASSSPGSGDTQYF
j_call: TRBJ2-1; clone_size: .; v_call: TRBV18; d_call: .; cdr3_nt: TGTGCCACCCAGCGAGAGGGACTCTACTACAATGAGCAGTTCTTC; cdr3_aa: CATQREGLYYNEQFF
j_call: TRBJ2-2; clone_size: .; v_call: TRBV4-3; d_call: .; cdr3_nt: TGCGCCAGCAGCCAAGGGCGAGGGCGGGGCACCGGGGAGCTGTTTTTT; cdr3_aa: CASSQGRGRGTGELFF
j_call: TRBJ2-1; clone_size: .; v_call: TRBV5-1; d_call: TRBD1; cdr3_nt: TGCGCCAGCAGCCTCACACAGACAGGGGCCAATGAGCAGTTCTTC; cdr3_aa: CASSLTQTGANEQFF
j_call: TRBJ2-6; clone_size: .; v_call: TRBV11-2; d_call: .; cdr3_nt: TGTGCCAGCAGCTTAGGAGTCAGGACTGGGGCCAACGTCCTGACTTTC; cdr3_aa: CASSLGVRTGANVLTF
j_call: TRBJ2-6; clone_size: few; v_call: TRBV9; d_call: TRBD1; cdr3_nt: TGTGCCAGCAGCCCTTGGACAGGCGCCTCTGGGGCCAACGTCCTGACTTTC; cdr3_aa: CASSPWTGASGANVLTF
j_call: TRBJ2-7; clone_size: .; v_call: TRBV6-2/TRBV6-3; d_call: TRBD1; cdr3_nt: TGTGCCAGCAATGGCAGGGGGCCCTACGAGCAGTACTTC; cdr3_aa: CASNGRGPYEQYF
j_call: TRBJ1-4; clone_size: .; v_call: TRBV14; d_call: .; cdr3_nt: TGTGCCAGCAGCCAAGGGGACGCAACTAATGAAAAACTGTTTTTT; cdr3_aa: CASSQGDATNEKLFF
j_call: TRBJ2-6; clone_size: many; v_call: TRBV29-1; d_call: .; cdr3_nt: TGCAGCGTTGTCAGTCCTGGGGCCAACGTCCTGACTTTC; cdr3_aa: CSVVSPGANVLTF
j_call: TRBJ1-5; clone_size: .; v_call: TRBV20-1; d_call: .; cdr3_nt: TGCAGTGCTAGAGATAGGATCCCGGGGTTTAATCAGCCCCAGCATTTT; cdr3_aa: CSARDRIPGFNQPQHF
j_call: TRBJ2-1; clone_size: few; v_call: TRBV6-1; d_call: TRBD1; cdr3_nt: TGTGCCAGCAGACCACAGGGGGCCTACTACAATGAGCAGTTCTTC; cdr3_aa: CASRPQGAYYNEQFF